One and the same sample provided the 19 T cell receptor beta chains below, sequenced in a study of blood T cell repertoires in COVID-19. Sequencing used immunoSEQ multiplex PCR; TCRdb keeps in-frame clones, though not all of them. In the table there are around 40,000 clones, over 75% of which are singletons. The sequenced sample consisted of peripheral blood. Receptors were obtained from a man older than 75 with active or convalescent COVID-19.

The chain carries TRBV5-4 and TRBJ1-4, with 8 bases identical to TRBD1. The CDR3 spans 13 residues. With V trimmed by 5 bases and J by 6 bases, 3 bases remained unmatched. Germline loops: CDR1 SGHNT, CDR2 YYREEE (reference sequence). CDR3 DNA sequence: TGTGCCAGCAGGGCAGGGGGCGATGAAAAACTGTTTTTT. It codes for CASRAGGDEKLFF. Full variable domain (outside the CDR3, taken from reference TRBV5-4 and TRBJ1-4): ETGVTQSPTHLIKTRGQQVTLRCSSQSGHNTVSWYQQALGQGPQFIFQYYREEENGRGNFPPRFSGLQFPNYSSELNVNALELDDSALYLCASRAGGDEKLFFGSGTQLSVL.

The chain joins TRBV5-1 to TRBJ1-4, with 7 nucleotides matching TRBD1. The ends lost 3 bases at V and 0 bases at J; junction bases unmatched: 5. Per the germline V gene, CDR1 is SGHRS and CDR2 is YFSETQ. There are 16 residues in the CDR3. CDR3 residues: CASSSQGGATNEKLFF. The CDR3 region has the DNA TGCGCCAGCAGCTCTCAGGGGGGTGCAACTAATGAAAAACTGTTTTTT.

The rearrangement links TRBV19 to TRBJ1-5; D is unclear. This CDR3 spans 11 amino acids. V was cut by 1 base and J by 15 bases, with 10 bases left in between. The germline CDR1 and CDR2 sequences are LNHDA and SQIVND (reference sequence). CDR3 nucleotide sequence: TGTGCCAGTAGTATAGGGGAGAACTGGCATTTT. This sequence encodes CASSIGENWHF.

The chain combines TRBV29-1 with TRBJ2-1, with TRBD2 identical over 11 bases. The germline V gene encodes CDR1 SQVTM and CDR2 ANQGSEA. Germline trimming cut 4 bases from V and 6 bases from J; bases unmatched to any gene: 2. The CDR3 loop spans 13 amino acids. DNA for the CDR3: TGCAGCGTTGGTGGGACTAGCGGCAATGAGCAGTTCTTC. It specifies CSVGGTSGNEQFF.

CDR3 loop: CASSTPPGLSVDTQYF. The CDR3, as DNA: TGTGCCAGCAGTACCCCCCCGGGATTGAGCGTCGATACGCAGTATTTT. The chain employs TRBV28 and TRBJ2-3; a possible D gene is TRBD2 (5 bases). The CDR3 contains 16 residues. Trimming cost V 5 bases and J 6 bases, with 21 bases left between them. CDR1 and CDR2 from the germline V gene are MDHEN and SYDVKM.

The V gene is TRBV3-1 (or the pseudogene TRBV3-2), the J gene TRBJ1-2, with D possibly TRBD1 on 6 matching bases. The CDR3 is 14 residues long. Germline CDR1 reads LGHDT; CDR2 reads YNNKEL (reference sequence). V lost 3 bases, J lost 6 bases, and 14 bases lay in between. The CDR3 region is CASSHSGGQDGYTF. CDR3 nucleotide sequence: TGTGCCAGCAGCCACTCTGGGGGCCAAGATGGCTACACCTTC.

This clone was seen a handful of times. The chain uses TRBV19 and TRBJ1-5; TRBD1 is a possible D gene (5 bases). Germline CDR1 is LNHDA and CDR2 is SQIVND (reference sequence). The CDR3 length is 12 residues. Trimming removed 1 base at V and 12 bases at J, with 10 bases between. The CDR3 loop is CASSIGGGFQHF. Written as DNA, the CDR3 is TGTGCCAGTAGTATAGGTGGGGGGTTCCAGCATTTT.

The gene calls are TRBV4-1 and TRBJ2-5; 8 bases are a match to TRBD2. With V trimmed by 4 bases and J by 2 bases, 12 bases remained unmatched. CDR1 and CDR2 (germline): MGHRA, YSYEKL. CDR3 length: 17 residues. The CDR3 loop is CASSLEEASGLQETQYF. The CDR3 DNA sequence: TGCGCCAGCAGCCTAGAGGAGGCTAGCGGGTTGCAAGAGACCCAGTACTTC.

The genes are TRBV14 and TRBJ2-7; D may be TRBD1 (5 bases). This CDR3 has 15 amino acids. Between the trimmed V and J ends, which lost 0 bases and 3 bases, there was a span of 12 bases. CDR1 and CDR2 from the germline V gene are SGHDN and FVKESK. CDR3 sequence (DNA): TGTGCCAGCAGCCAAGATTGGGCAGGGAACTACGAGCAGTACTTC. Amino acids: CASSQDWAGNYEQYF.

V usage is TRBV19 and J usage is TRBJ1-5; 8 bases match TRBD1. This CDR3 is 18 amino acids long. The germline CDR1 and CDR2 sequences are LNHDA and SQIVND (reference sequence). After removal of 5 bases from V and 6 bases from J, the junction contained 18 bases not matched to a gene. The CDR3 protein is CASSYAGSGGQAGQPQHF. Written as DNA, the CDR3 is TGTGCCAGTAGTTACGCGGGGTCAGGGGGACAGGCTGGTCAGCCCCAGCATTTT.

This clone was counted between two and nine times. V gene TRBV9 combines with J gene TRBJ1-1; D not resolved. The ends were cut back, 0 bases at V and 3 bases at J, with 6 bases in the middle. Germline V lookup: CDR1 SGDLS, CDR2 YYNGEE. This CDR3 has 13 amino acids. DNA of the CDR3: TGTGCCAGCAGCGTAGGAGGGTACACTGAAGCTTTCTTT. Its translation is CASSVGGYTEAFF. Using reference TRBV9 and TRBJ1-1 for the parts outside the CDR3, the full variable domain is DSGVTQTPKHLITATGQRVTLRCSPRSGDLSVYWYQQSLDQGLQFLIQYYNGEERAKGNILERFSAQQFPDLHSELNLSSLELGDSALYFCASSVGGYTEAFFGQGTRLTVV.

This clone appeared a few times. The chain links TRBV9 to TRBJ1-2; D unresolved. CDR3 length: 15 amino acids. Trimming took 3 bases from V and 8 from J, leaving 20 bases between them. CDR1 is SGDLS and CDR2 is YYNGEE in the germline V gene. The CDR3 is CASSAGEAKLWGYTF. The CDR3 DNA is TGTGCCAGCAGCGCCGGGGAGGCTAAACTCTGGGGCTACACCTTC. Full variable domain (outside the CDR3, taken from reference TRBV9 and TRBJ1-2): DSGVTQTPKHLITATGQRVTLRCSPRSGDLSVYWYQQSLDQGLQFLIQYYNGEERAKGNILERFSAQQFPDLHSELNLSSLELGDSALYFCASSAGEAKLWGYTFGSGTRLTVV.

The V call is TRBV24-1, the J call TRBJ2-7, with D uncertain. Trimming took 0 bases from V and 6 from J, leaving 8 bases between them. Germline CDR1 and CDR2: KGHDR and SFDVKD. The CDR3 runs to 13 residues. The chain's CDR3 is CATSDLARGEQYF. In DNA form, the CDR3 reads TGTGCCACCAGTGATTTGGCTAGAGGCGAGCAGTACTTC.

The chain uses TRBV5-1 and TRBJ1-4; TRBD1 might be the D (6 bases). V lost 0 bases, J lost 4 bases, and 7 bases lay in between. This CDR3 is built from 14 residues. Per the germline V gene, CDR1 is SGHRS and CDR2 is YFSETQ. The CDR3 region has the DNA TGCGCCAGCAGCTTGGGGACAGTTAATGAAAAACTGTTTTTT. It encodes CASSLGTVNEKLFF.

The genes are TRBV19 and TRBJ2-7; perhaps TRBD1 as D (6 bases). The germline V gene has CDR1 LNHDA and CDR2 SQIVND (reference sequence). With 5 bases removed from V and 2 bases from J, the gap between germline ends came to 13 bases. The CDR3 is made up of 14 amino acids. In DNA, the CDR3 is TGTGCCAGTAGTCCATCACAGGGTGCCTACGAGCAGTACTTC. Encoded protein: CASSPSQGAYEQYF.

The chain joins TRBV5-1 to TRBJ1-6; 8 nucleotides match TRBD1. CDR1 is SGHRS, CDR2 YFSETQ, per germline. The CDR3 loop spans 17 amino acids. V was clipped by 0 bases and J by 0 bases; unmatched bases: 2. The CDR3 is CASSLGTGSSYNSPLHF. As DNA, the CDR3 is TGCGCCAGCAGCTTGGGGACAGGGAGCTCCTATAATTCACCCCTCCACTTT.

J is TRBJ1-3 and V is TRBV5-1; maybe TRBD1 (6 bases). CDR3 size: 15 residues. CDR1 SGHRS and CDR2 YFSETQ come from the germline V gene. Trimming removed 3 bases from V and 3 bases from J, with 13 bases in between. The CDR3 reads CASSSGTSGGNTIYF. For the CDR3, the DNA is TGCGCCAGCAGCTCCGGGACAAGCGGTGGAAACACCATATATTTT.

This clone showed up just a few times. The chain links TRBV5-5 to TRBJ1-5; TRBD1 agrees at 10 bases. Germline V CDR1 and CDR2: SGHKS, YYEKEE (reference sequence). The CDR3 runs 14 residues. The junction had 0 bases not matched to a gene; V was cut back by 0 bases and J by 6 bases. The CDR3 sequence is CASSLGDRGQPQHF. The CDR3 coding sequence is TGTGCCAGCAGCTTGGGGGACAGGGGTCAGCCCCAGCATTTT.

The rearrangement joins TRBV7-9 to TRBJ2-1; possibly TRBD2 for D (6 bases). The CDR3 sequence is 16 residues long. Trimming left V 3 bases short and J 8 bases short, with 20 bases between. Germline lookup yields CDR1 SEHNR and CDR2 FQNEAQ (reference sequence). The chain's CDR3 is CASSFKGLLGGDEQFF. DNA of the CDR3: TGTGCCAGCAGCTTCAAGGGACTCCTGGGTGGGGATGAGCAGTTCTTC.